Detailed here is one T cell receptor beta chain. Its antigen is unknown. The record originates from a study of OX40 agonist ivuxolimab in advanced cancers. Overall study: The study enrolled dose-escalation patients with hepatocellular carcinoma, melanoma, renal cell or head and neck cancer. At 75% to 90% male, the cohort had a mean age of around 56 years, ranging from about 23 to 79.

Sequencing used immunoSEQ multiplex PCR; TCRdb keeps in-frame clones, though not all of them. The sample includes over 60,000 clones, 70% to 90% seen only once; the top ten take over 0.35%. Study-wide results and caveats: Among the nonresponders, some also had low normalized T-cell clonal expansion. Among the lowest levels of clonal expansion were found in partial responders at 0.1-3.0 mg/kg.

Germline values: CDR1 GTSNPN, CDR2 SVGIG (reference sequence). CDR3 length: 14 residues. Trimming removed 4 bases from V and 1 base from J; junction bases left unmatched: 3. The chain has TRBV30 and TRBJ2-2, with TRBD1 matching over 7 bases. Sequencing was performed on CD4+ or CD8+ T cells sorted from blood, taken in a trial of the OX40 agonist ivuxolimab. The TCR comes from an adult with an advanced solid tumor such as melanoma, head and neck, liver or kidney cancer. The CDR3 sequence is CAWTNRGNTGELFF. CDR3 nucleotides: TGTGCCTGGACCAACAGGGGGAACACCGGGGAGCTGTTTTTT.